This T cell receptor beta chain was documented in a study of T cell responses to AZD1222 COVID-19 vaccine (dated by TCRdb to the early 2020s). For context, the study as a whole: A total of 233 trial participants underwent TCR sequencing, of whom about 210 received two doses of AZD1222 and about 25 received two doses of the MenACWY control vaccine. Enrollment into the trials was organized by age into subgroups of 18-55, 56-69 and 70-plus years, and those subgroups contained approximately 160, 26 and 62 TCR-sequenced participants, respectively.

Beyond this particular receptor, the publication reports: Participants were mostly white British, with more females than males. The authors suggested clonal diversity may have been underestimated. In the small 56-69-year group, the increase in depth fell short of significance, most likely because of low power. Conclusions about previously exposed vaccinees are limited because only a handful of AZD1222 recipients were SARS-CoV-2 seropositive at baseline. Because no day 14 peak-response samples were available, repertoires were characterized only after the peak T cell response. Vaccine-associated CD4 TCRs spanned the whole spike protein, with dominant responses in regions 160-218 and 743-854. Reportedly, almost half of the unique spike-specific TCRs recognized epitopes lying outside the regions that are mutated in the B.1.351 and B.1.1.7 variants. After two AZD1222 doses, spike-specific TCR breadth and depth were significantly higher than at day 0 and than in MenACWY recipients.

This specimen's time point label, per the study, means: about 28 days (+/-7) after the second vaccine dose. AZD1222 recipients whose second dose came at about 4 weeks and those whose second dose came at about 12 weeks were combined into one group, since spike-specific TCR depth and breadth did not differ between the two schedules. Samples from vaccinated people were obtained from the UK trials COV001 and COV002, which included a single-blind randomized controlled phase 2/3 trial of AZD1222 (ChAdOx1 nCoV-19) in healthy adults. For TCRbeta chain sequencing, PBMC samples were collected from trial participants at day 0 and at day 28 after the second dose. Concerning this clone itself: Its binding antigen is unknown. Nothing much larger sits one base from this clone, and base qualities are not available.

The CDR3 regions of human TCRbeta chains were subjected to immunosequencing. From the authors' description of their analysis: TCRs in the repertoires were compared against a reference library of SARS-CoV-2-specific TCRs that had been generated with the MIRA antigen-specificity platform. Breadth was defined as the fraction of unique TCRs that were SARS-CoV-2-associated, and depth was defined as the fraction of total T cells that were SARS-CoV-2-associated. Using the MIRA data, each spike-specific TCR was mapped to the spike region that the TCR reacts to and placed in a CD4 or CD8 class. Log10-transformed breadth and depth values were compared by one-way ANOVA with Sidak's multiple comparisons tests. Drawn from immuneACCESS, this table holds only the in-frame rearrangements with V and J called that TCRdb kept. Clones are partly lost; checked studies trace under half to an unresolved V gene and leave the rest unexplained. V, J and clone size derive from that table, while D and trimming were established from the DNA sequence. Within this sample are around 160,000 clones, with roughly 94% of them counted one time only. Of the sample, more than 1% is held by the ten largest clones.

CDR3 length: 13 amino acids, cysteine to phenylalanine. Just the 39-base CDR3 DNA is kept, in frame starting at base 1. V is pared back by 3 bases and J by 3 bases, with 7 bases lying between the germline termini. The germline V gene (reference sequence) sets CDR1 to SGHKS and CDR2 to YYEKEE. The clonotype was recovered from an adult who received the AZD1222 COVID-19 vaccine. This sequence uses TRBV5-5 and TRBJ1-5; TRBD1 is a possible D gene, resting on 6 matching bases. Sequences were derived from peripheral blood, sampled 28 days after the second AZD1222 dose. The CDR3 protein sequence reads: CASSWDTNQPQHF. The DNA sequence reads TGTGCCAGCAGCTGGGACACCAATCAGCCCCAGCATTTT. The CDR3, completed at both ends by the reference TRBV5-5 and TRBJ1-5 genes, gives the full variable domain DAGVTQSPTHLIKTRGQQVTLRCSPISGHKSVSWYQQVLGQGPQFIFQYYEKEERGRGNFPDRFSARQFPNYSSELNVNALLLGDSALYLCASSWDTNQPQHFGDGTRLSIL.